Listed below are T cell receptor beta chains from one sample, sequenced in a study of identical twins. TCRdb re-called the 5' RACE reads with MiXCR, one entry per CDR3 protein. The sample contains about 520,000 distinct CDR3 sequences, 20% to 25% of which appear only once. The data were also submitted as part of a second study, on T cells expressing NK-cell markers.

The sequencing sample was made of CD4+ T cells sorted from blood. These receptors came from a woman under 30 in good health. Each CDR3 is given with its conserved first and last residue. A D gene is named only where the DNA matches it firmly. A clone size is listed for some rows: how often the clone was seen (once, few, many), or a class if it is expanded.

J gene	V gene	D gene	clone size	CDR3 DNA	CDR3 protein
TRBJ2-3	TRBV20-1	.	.	TGCAGTGCTCGGGCCTTATTCACAGATACGCAGTATTTT	CSARALFTDTQYF
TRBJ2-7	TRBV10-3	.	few	TGTGCCATCACAAGGGGGGCCAACTACGAGCAGTACTTC	CAITRGANYEQYF
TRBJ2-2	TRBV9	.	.	TGTGCCAGCAGCGTAGGGCAGGCTTACGGGGAGCTGTTTTTT	CASSVGQAYGELFF
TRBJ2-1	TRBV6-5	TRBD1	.	TGTGCCAGCAGTTACTCGACCGGGACAGGGCCCTACAATGAGCAGTTCTTC	CASSYSTGTGPYNEQFF
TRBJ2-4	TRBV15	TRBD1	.	TGTGCCACCAGCAGAGATCAGGGACAGAAAAACATTCAGTACTTC	CATSRDQGQKNIQYF
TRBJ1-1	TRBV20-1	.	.	TGCAGCATGCTAGATGTAAGCCCCGAAGCTTTCTTT	CSMLDVSPEAFF
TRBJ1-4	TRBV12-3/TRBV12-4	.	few	TGTGCCAGCAGTTTATCCCCCCGTAAACTGTTTTTT	CASSLSPRKLFF
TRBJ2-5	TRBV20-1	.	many	TGCAGTGCCCTCCCCCCAGGAGAACGGGAGACCCAGTACTTC	CSALPPGERETQYF
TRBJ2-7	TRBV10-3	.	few	TGTGCCATCAGTGAGGGCGGTTTTCGGTACGAGCAGTACTTC	CAISEGGFRYEQYF
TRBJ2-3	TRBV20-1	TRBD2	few	TGCAGTGCTAGTGGACTAGCGGAGTTATCTTCTAGCACAGATACGCAGTATTTT	CSASGLAELSSSTDTQYF
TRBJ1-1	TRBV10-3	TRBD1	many	TGTGCCATCAAGGAGACAGGGTTGAACACTGAAGCTTTCTTT	CAIKETGLNTEAFF
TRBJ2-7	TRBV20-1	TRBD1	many	TGCAGTGCCCAGGACAGGGCCCCCTACGAGCAGTACTTC	CSAQDRAPYEQYF
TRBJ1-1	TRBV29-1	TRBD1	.	TGCAGCGTTTACAGGGGAAGGACTGAAGCTTTCTTT	CSVYRGRTEAFF
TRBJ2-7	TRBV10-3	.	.	TGTGCCATCAGCCGGGGTTCCTACGAGCAGTACTTC	CAISRGSYEQYF
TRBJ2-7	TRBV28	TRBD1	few	TGTGCCAGCAGTAATGTCGCCGGGACAGGACCCTACGAGCAGTACTTC	CASSNVAGTGPYEQYF
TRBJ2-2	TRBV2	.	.	TGTGCCAGCAGTGAAGGGACAGCGATTACGGGCACCGGGGAGCTGTTTTTT	CASSEGTAITGTGELFF
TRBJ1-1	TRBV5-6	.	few	TGTGCCAGCAGCACCTTGGACCGCAGCATGAACACTGAAGCTTTCTTT	CASSTLDRSMNTEAFF
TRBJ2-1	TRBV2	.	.	TGTGCCAGCAGTGAAGCGCGAGGGGAGCAGTTCTTC	CASSEARGEQFF
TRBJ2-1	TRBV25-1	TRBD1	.	TGTGCCAGTGGACCGGGACAGGGATTGAATGAGCAGTTCTTC	CASGPGQGLNEQFF
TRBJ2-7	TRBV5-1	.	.	TGCGCCAGCAGCTTGGCCGGGCAGGGGAGCTCCGAGCAGTACTTC	CASSLAGQGSSEQYF
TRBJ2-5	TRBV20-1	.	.	TGCAGTGCGGAGGTATACCGTAGGAGACTCCAAGAGACCCAGTACTTC	CSAEVYRRRLQETQYF
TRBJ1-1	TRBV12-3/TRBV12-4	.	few	TGTGCCAGCAGTTTCCGACAGGTGAACACTGAAGCTTTCTTT	CASSFRQVNTEAFF
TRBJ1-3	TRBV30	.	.	TGTGCCTGGAGTTTTGGAGCGGGAAACACCATATATTTT	CAWSFGAGNTIYF
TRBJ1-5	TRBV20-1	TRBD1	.	TGCAGTGCTAGCCGCTCCACACCAGGGGGTCAGAGCAATCAGCCCCAGCATTTT	CSASRSTPGGQSNQPQHF
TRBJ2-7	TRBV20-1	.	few	TGCAGTGCTCCGACAGATTTAGCTTCCTACGAGCAGTACTTC	CSAPTDLASYEQYF
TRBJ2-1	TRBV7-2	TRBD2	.	TGTGCCAGCAGCGCGCCGGGACTAGCAAATCGAAATGAGCAGTTCTTC	CASSAPGLANRNEQFF
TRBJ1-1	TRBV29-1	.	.	TGCAGCGTCCAAACAGGGAGCTTGGACACTGAAGCTTTCTTT	CSVQTGSLDTEAFF
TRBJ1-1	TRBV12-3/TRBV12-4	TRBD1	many	TGTGCCAGCAGTCCTAGGGACAGGGTGTGGGACACTGAAGCTTTCTTT	CASSPRDRVWDTEAFF
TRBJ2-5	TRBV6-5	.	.	TGTGCCAGCAGTTACCTTGGAACGGGGGTAGGGGAGACCCAGTACTTC	CASSYLGTGVGETQYF
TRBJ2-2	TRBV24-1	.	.	TGTGCCACCAGCGCGGGGTACACCGGGGAGCTGTTTTTT	CATSAGYTGELFF
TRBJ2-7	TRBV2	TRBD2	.	TGTGCCAGCAACGGTGGCGGGAGCTACGAGCAGTACTTC	CASNGGGSYEQYF
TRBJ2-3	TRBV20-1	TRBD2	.	TGCAGTGTCACCACCCCAGCGGGAGGCCCAGATACGCAGTATTTT	CSVTTPAGGPDTQYF
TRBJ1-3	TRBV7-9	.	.	TGTGCCAGCAGCTCCCAGGGCCTCGGAAACACCATATATTTT	CASSSQGLGNTIYF
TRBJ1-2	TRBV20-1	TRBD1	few	TGCAGTGCTGGAGGGACAGGGGGCGATGGCTACACCTTC	CSAGGTGGDGYTF
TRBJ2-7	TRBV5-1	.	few	TGCGCCAGCAGCTTGGCGTCAGGGGAACAGGAGCAGTACTTC	CASSLASGEQEQYF
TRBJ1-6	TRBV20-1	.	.	TGCAGTGCAGGAAGAGATTCACCCCTCCACTTT	CSAGRDSPLHF
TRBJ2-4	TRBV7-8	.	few	TGTGCCAGCAGCTTAGAGGGGACACGACAAAACATTCAGTACTTC	CASSLEGTRQNIQYF
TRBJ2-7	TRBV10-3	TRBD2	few	TGTGCCATCAGTGTTACTAGCGGGAGATCGGCCTACGAGCAGTACTTC	CAISVTSGRSAYEQYF
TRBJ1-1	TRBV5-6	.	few	TGTGCCAGCAGCTCGCCCGTAACAGGGAACACTGAAGCTTTCTTT	CASSSPVTGNTEAFF
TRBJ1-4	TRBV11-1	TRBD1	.	TGTGCCAGCAGCCTGCGGACAGGGACGGGGGGAACTAATGAAAAACTGTTTTTT	CASSLRTGTGGTNEKLFF
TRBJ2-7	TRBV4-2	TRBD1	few	TGTGCCAGCAGCCATGACGGGACAGGGGATTACGAGCAGTACTTC	CASSHDGTGDYEQYF
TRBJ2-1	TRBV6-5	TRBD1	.	TGTGCCAGCAGTTATACACAGGGGCCCAATGAGCAGTTCTTC	CASSYTQGPNEQFF
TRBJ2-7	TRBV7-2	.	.	TGTGCCAGCCGATATTTTCGGCAGACCCCGGGCGAGCAGTACTTC	CASRYFRQTPGEQYF
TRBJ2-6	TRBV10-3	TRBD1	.	TGTGCCATCCCGCGGGACAGGTCGACGTCTGGGGCCAACGTCCTGACTTTC	CAIPRDRSTSGANVLTF
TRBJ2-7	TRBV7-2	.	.	TGTGCCAGCGGTCCGGAAACGGGTCACAACGAGCAGTACTTC	CASGPETGHNEQYF
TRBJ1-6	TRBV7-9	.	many	TGTGCCAGCAGCTTAGGGGGAGGTAATTCACCCCTCCACTTT	CASSLGGGNSPLHF